This T cell receptor beta chain was profiled in a study of blood T cell repertoires in COVID-19. Study summary: Sites in the United States, Italy and Spain provided acute and convalescent COVID-19 samples. Sources were T cells, B-cell-depleted T cells, or PBMCs; the material itself was cDNA or gDNA.

In the source study's methods: Reference gene primer amplification in the assay estimated nucleated cell counts. The repertoire was sequenced with immunoSEQ multiplex PCR; TCRdb's copy has only in-frame clones and lacks some. From that table come the V and J calls and clone size; the DNA was used to work out D and trimming. The sample yields fewer than 100,000 clones, about nine tenths seen once. V lost 4 bases to trimming and J lost 9 bases, with 12 bases between them. This CDR3 contains 13 residues. The germline V gene encodes CDR1 KGHSH and CDR2 LQKENI. The rearrangement links TRBV18 to TRBJ2-2; D may be TRBD2 (6 bases). This TCR was sampled from a man aged 45 to 65 with acute or convalescent COVID-19. Sequenced: peripheral blood. The chain's CDR3 is CASSRLASRELFF. The CDR3 DNA sequence: TGTGCCAGCTCACGGCTAGCGTCGAGGGAGCTGTTTTTT. The variable domain in full, completed from reference TRBV18 and TRBJ2-2, reads NAGVMQNPRHLVRRRGQEARLRCSPMKGHSHVYWYRQLPEEGLKFMVYLQKENIIDESGMPKERFSAEFPKEGPSILRIQQVVRGDSAAYFCASSRLASRELFFGEGSRLTVL.